This T cell receptor (beta chain) emerged from a study of control samples from healthy donors and cancer patients. Sequenced by immunoSEQ multiplex PCR; TCRdb stores in-frame clones only, minus some. The sample includes about 80,000 clones, roughly 82% seen only once; the top ten take more than 9%. Trimming cost V 3 bases and J 4 bases; bases outside gene matches: 5. The CDR3 extends over 14 amino acids. Germline V lookup: CDR1 MNHEY, CDR2 SMNVEV (reference sequence). The sequenced sample consisted of PBMCs. The V call is TRBV27, the J call TRBJ1-1; 7 bases agree with TRBD1. This sequence was found in a man between 60 and 75 years old with head and neck cancer. The CDR3 loop reads CASSLRGHLTEAFF. The CDR3 nucleotides read TGTGCCAGCAGTTTGAGGGGGCATCTCACTGAAGCTTTCTTT.